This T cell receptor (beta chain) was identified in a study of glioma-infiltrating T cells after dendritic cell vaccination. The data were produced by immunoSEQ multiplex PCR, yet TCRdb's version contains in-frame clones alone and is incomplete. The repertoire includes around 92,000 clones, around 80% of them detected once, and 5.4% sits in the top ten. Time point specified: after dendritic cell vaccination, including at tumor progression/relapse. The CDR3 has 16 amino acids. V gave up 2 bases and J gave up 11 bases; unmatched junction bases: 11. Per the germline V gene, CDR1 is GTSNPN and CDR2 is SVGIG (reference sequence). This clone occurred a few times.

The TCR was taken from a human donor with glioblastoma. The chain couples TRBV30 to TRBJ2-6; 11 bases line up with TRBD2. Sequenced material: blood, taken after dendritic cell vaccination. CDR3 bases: TGTGCCTGGAGTCCGGGACTAGCGGTTCGGGCGGACGTCCTGACTTTC. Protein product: CAWSPGLAVRADVLTF.